These 23 T cell receptor beta chains share one sample of origin, sequenced in a study of T-cell reconstitution after alpha-beta-depleted transplantation in children. Unique molecular identifiers were incorporated when the TCRbeta library was constructed. TCRdb recomputed calls from the PCR reads with MiXCR, one row per CDR3 protein. Among roughly 790,000 distinct CDR3 sequences, roughly 15% were seen once, and the ten largest hold about 4.6%. The source material was PBMCs, mostly from graft donor cells, sampled 360 days after TCRalphabeta/CD19-depleted stem cell transplant. The origin of the receptors is a male patient under 18 who had a stem cell transplant for acute lymphoblastic leukemia, so the T cells may come from the graft donor.

The chain uses TRBV5-1 and TRBJ2-1, with D possibly being TRBD1 or TRBD2 (5 bases each). The germline V and J ends were trimmed by 3 bases and 6 bases, with 13 bases remaining between them. The CDR3 is 14 amino acids. In germline, CDR1 is SGHRS, CDR2 YFSETQ. The CDR3 is CASSWGPGFNEQFF. Written as DNA, the CDR3 is TGCGCCAGCAGCTGGGGACCGGGGTTCAATGAGCAGTTCTTC.

The chain joins TRBV12-3 or TRBV12-4 to TRBJ2-1; D gene ambiguous. The CDR3 contains 13 residues. V was pared by 1 base and J by 9 bases, with 10 bases between. The CDR3 reads CASSLDERLEQFF. DNA of the CDR3: TGTGCCAGCAGTTTAGATGAGCGCCTTGAGCAGTTCTTC.

Written as DNA, the CDR3 is TGCGCCAGCAGCTTGGGTACCTCTACGGTGTCACCCCTCCACTTT. Translated: CASSLGTSTVSPLHF. The chain combines TRBV5-1 with TRBJ1-6, with no clear D. This CDR3 comprises 15 residues. Germline V gene sequence: CDR1 SGHRS, CDR2 YFSETQ. With 0 bases removed from V and 10 bases from J, the gap between germline ends came to 14 bases.

The CDR3: CSAIRAGVEKLFF. The CDR3, as DNA: TGCAGTGCGATTCGGGCAGGGGTTGAAAAACTGTTTTTT. The V call is TRBV20-1, the J call TRBJ1-4; possible D gene TRBD1, 6 bases. CDR3 length: 13 residues. Trimming took off 6 bases at V and 7 bases at J, with 15 bases between the two ends. Germline CDR1 reads DFQATT; CDR2 reads SNEGSKA (reference sequence).

This chain joins TRBV4-1 and TRBJ2-5; D perhaps matches TRBD2 (6 bases). Trimming pared 1 base from V and 7 bases from J, leaving 13 bases between. From germline, CDR1 is MGHRA and CDR2 YSYEKL. The CDR3 loop spans 14 amino acids. The CDR3 region has the DNA TGCGCCAGCAGCCAAGCTCGACTAGTTGGGACCCAGTACTTC. This sequence encodes CASSQARLVGTQYF.

This chain joins TRBV7-9 and TRBJ1-2; no clear D gene. The V gene's germline CDR1 is SEHNR and CDR2 FQNEAQ (reference sequence). The CDR3 loop spans 14 amino acids. V was pared by 7 bases and J by 3 bases, with 15 bases between. The CDR3 reads CASTIEAGYYGYTF. The CDR3 DNA sequence: TGTGCCAGCACCATCGAGGCCGGGTACTATGGCTACACCTTC.

This clonotype was seen a few times. This chain joins TRBV4-1 and TRBJ2-6, with D possibly called TRBD1 or TRBD2 (5 bases each). The CDR3 covers 18 residues. Between the trimmed V and J ends, which lost 2 bases and 0 bases, there was a span of 14 bases. Germline lookup yields CDR1 MGHRA and CDR2 YSYEKL. Here the CDR3 reads CASSQPGTGSSGANVLTF. The CDR3 DNA is TGCGCCAGCAGCCAACCGGGGACGGGGAGCTCTGGGGCCAACGTCCTGACTTTC.

A few counts support this clonotype. This rearrangement joins TRBV20-1 to TRBJ1-4, with no clear D. Germline V CDR1 and CDR2: DFQATT, SNEGSKA (reference sequence). This CDR3 region has 14 residues. Trimming left V 6 bases short and J 6 bases short, with 17 bases between. The chain's CDR3 is CSAKNPAHDEKLFF. CDR3 DNA sequence: TGCAGTGCCAAAAATCCCGCTCACGATGAAAAACTGTTTTTT.

In this sample, this clonotype turned up a few times. V and J are TRBV7-8 and TRBJ2-3, with D perhaps matching TRBD1 (6 bases). V dropped 3 bases and J dropped 6 bases, with 10 bases sitting between them. The CDR3 is 13 residues long. From germline, CDR1 is SGHVS and CDR2 FQNEAQ. For the CDR3, the DNA is TGTGCCAGCAGCTTGGGGGCGGTGGATACGCAGTATTTT. Its protein product is CASSLGAVDTQYF.

The chain links TRBV29-1 to TRBJ2-1, with 9 bases identical to TRBD1. CDR3 size: 13 residues. V was clipped by 5 bases and J by 5 bases; unmatched bases: 4. Germline assignment: CDR1 SQVTM and CDR2 ANQGSEA. For the CDR3, the DNA is TGCAGCGTTTGGGGACAGGGCAACAATGAGCAGTTCTTC. Its translation: CSVWGQGNNEQFF.

This rearrangement joins TRBV12-3 or TRBV12-4 to TRBJ2-2, with D possibly being TRBD1 (6 bases). V gave up 6 bases and J gave up 7 bases, with 15 bases separating them. The CDR3 spans 14 residues. CDR3 amino acids: CASRPTGRGGELFF. DNA for the CDR3: TGTGCCAGCAGACCTACAGGGAGAGGCGGGGAGCTGTTTTTT.

The rearrangement joins TRBV6-1 to TRBJ1-5; D call uncertain. The V end lost 6 bases, the J end lost 5 bases, and 17 bases lay between the germline ends. The germline CDR1 and CDR2 sequences are MNHNS and SASEGT. CDR3 length equals 15 residues. The DNA for the CDR3 is TGTGCCAGCAGATCCGCGTGGAGGGCTTATCAGCCCCAGCATTTT. Translated: CASRSAWRAYQPQHF.

This clonotype has just a few counts. The CDR3 protein is CASSNRSLAETYNEQFF. The CDR3 nucleotides are TGTGCCAGCAGCAATCGTTCACTAGCGGAAACCTACAATGAGCAGTTCTTC. The V call is TRBV21-1, the J call TRBJ2-1; TRBD2, the table's D call, was not compared with the DNA. TRBV21-1 is described as a pseudogene. The CDR3 contains 17 residues.

The J gene is TRBJ1-1, the V gene TRBV18, with D tentatively TRBD1 (6 bases). Germline lookup yields CDR1 KGHSH and CDR2 LQKENI. Trimming pared 6 bases from V and 2 bases from J, leaving 19 bases between. The CDR3 totals 16 residues. The DNA of the CDR3 is TGTGCCAGCTCTACCAGATCAACAGGGAGAAACACTGAAGCTTTCTTT. It yields the protein CASSTRSTGRNTEAFF.

This clonotype was observed a single time. A much larger clone lies one base from this, so it may be a read error. It is likely a read error, because the conserved phenylalanine at the end of the CDR3 is missing. The chain is built from TRBV27 and TRBJ2-7, with 12 positions matching TRBD1. The V segment lost 7 bases and the J segment 7 bases; nucleotides outside the gene matches: 11. CDR1 and CDR2 (germline): MNHEY, SMNVEV (reference sequence). The CDR3 covers 15 residues. CDR3 region: CASTYRDRGLGEQYL. In DNA form, the CDR3 reads TGTGCCAGCACCTACCGGGACAGGGGGCTTGGTGAGCAGTACCTC.

The V gene is TRBV5-1, the J gene TRBJ2-5; D call uncertain. The CDR3 has 15 residues. Germline V gene data show CDR1 as SGHRS and CDR2 as YFSETQ. The ends were cut back, 1 base at V and 2 bases at J, with 12 bases in the middle. CDR3: CASSLRSAPQETQYF. For the CDR3, the DNA is TGCGCCAGCAGCTTGCGAAGCGCACCTCAAGAGACCCAGTACTTC. Filled out from reference TRBV5-1 and TRBJ2-5, the complete variable domain reads KAGVTQTPRYLIKTRGQQVTLSCSPISGHRSVSWYQQTPGQGLQFLFEYFSETQRNKGNFPGRFSGRQFSNSRSEMNVSTLELGDSALYLCASSLRSAPQETQYFGPGTRLLVL.

The genes are TRBV7-8 and TRBJ2-5, with 7 positions matching TRBD1. CDR1 and CDR2 (germline): SGHVS, FQNEAQ. This CDR3 has 14 amino acids. V was clipped by 3 bases and J by 3 bases; unmatched bases: 4. The CDR3 protein is CASSFGTAKETQYF. The DNA for the CDR3 is TGTGCCAGCAGCTTCGGGACAGCCAAAGAGACCCAGTACTTC.

V and J are TRBV12-3 or TRBV12-4 and TRBJ2-7; D is undetermined. The CDR3 consists of 13 residues. The germline V and J ends were trimmed by 5 bases and 3 bases, with 11 bases remaining between them. CDR3 sequence reads: CASSVTDFYEQYF. CDR3 sequence (DNA): TGTGCCAGCAGTGTAACCGACTTCTACGAGCAGTACTTC.

This clonotype has a handful of counts. The CDR3, as DNA: TGTGCCAGCAGCTTAGCTCCCGTTCGGGACAGGATCACAGATACGCAGTATTTT. It yields the protein CASSLAPVRDRITDTQYF. The V call is TRBV9, the J call TRBJ2-3; 8 bases are a match to TRBD1. The length of the CDR3 is 18 residues. Germline V lookup: CDR1 SGDLS, CDR2 YYNGEE. J was trimmed by 2 bases and V by 4 bases; bases with no gene match: 15. Looking up the rest from reference TRBV9 and TRBJ2-3 gives the full variable domain: DSGVTQTPKHLITATGQRVTLRCSPRSGDLSVYWYQQSLDQGLQFLIQYYNGEERAKGNILERFSAQQFPDLHSELNLSSLELGDSALYFCASSLAPVRDRITDTQYFGPGTRLTVL.

This clonotype showed up many times. The junction differs from germline at one of its ends, possibly a read error. CDR3 in amino acids: CASSLTLTYEQYF. CDR3 DNA sequence: TGTGCCAGCAGCCTTACCCTTACCTACGAGCAGTACTTC. The chain links TRBV5-1 to TRBJ2-7; no reliable D call. This CDR3 comprises 13 residues. Germline V gene lookup returns CDR1 SGHRS and CDR2 YFSETQ.

This clonotype was counted only a few times. The rearrangement links TRBV20-1 to TRBJ2-1; 10 bases match TRBD2. CDR1 is DFQATT, CDR2 SNEGSKA, per germline (reference sequence). The CDR3 loop spans 15 amino acids. V dropped 2 bases and J dropped 8; count of bases not matched to a gene: 9. The CDR3 sequence is CSARPTSGVWDEQFF. The CDR3 coding sequence is TGCAGTGCTAGACCCACTAGCGGGGTTTGGGATGAGCAGTTCTTC.

This chain links TRBV23-1 with TRBJ2-2; D assignment may be TRBD1 or TRBD2 (5 bases each). TRBV23-1 is flagged as an ORF with uncertain function. CDR3 length: 16 residues. Trimming took 5 bases from V and 0 from J, leaving 13 bases between them. CDR3 protein: CASSFRGRSNTGELFF. The CDR3 DNA reads TGCGCCAGCAGTTTCCGGGGCCGCTCGAACACCGGGGAGCTGTTTTTT.

This clonotype was counted at least ten times. The rearrangement links TRBV7-9 to TRBJ2-5; the D gene is possibly TRBD1 (6 bases). This CDR3 has 15 residues. Germline-derived CDR1 and CDR2 are SEHNR and FQNEAQ (reference sequence). Trimming shortened V by 1 base and J by 6 bases, and 15 bases separated the two germline ends. For the CDR3, the DNA is TGTGCCAGCAGCTTAGTAGGTACAGGGACGAAGACCCAGTACTTC. It is translated as CASSLVGTGTKTQYF.